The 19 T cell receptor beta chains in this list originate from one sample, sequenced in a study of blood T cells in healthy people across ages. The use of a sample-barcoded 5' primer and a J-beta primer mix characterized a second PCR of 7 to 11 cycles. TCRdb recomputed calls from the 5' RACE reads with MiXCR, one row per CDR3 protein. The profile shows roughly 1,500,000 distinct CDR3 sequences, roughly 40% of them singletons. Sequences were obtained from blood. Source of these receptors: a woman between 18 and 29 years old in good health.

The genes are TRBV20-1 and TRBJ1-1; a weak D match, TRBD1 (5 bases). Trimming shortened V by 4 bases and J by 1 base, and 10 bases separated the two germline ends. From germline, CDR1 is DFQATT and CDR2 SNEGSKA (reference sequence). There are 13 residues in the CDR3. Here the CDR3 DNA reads TGCAGTGCTAAAGACAGTACGAACACTGAAGCTTTCTTT. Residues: CSAKDSTNTEAFF.

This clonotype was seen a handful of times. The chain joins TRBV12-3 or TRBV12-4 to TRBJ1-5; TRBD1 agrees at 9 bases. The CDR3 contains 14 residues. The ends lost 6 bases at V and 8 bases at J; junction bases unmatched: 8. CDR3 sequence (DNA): TGTGCCAGCAGCCAGGGACAGGGAAGGGAGCCCCAGCATTTT. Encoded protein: CASSQGQGREPQHF.

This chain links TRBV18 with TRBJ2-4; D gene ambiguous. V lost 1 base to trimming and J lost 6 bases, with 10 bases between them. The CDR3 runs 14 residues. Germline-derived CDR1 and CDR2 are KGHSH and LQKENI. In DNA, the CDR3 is TGTGCCAGCTCACCACAGGGTCTCCTAAACATTCAGTACTTC. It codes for CASSPQGLLNIQYF.

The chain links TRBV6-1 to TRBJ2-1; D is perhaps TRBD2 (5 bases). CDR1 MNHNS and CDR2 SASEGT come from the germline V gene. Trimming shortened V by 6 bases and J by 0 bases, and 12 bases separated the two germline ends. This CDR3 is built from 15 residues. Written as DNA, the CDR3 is TGTGCCAGCAGGCCGGGGAAGAGCTCCTACAATGAGCAGTTCTTC. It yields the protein CASRPGKSSYNEQFF.

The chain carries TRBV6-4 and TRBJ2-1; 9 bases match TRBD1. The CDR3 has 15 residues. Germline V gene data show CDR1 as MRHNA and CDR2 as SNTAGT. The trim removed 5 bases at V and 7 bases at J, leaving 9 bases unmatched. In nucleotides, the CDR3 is TGTGCCAGCAGTTCCATCGACAGGGGGAAGAATGAGCAGTTCTTC. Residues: CASSSIDRGKNEQFF.

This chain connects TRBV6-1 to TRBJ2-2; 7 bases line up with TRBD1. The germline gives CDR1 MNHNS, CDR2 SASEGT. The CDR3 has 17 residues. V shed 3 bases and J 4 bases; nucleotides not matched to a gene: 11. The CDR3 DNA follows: TGTGCCAGCAGTGACTATCAATGGGGGACAGTCACCGGGGAGCTGTTTTTT. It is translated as CASSDYQWGTVTGELFF.

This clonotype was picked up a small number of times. CDR3 nucleotide sequence: TGTGCCAGCAGTGATCGGGCCAGGGGCTATGGCTACACCTTC. Residues: CASSDRARGYGYTF. The V gene is TRBV2, the J gene TRBJ1-2; perhaps TRBD1 as D (6 bases). CDR1 is SNHLY, CDR2 FYNNEI, per germline. The V end was cut by 3 bases, the J end by 4 bases, with 12 bases between. The CDR3 contains 14 residues.

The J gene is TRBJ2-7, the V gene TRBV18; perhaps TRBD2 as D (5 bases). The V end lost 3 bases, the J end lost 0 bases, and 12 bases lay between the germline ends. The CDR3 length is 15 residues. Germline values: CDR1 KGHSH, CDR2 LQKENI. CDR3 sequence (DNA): TGTGCCAGCTCACCGAACGGGGAATCCTCCTACGAGCAGTACTTC. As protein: CASSPNGESSYEQYF.

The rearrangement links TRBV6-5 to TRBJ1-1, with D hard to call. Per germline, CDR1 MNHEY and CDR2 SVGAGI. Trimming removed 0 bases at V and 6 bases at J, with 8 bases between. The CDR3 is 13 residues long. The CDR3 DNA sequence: TGTGCCAGCAGTTACTCTACCAGCGCTGAAGCTTTCTTT. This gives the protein CASSYSTSAEAFF.

The CDR3 DNA is TGCGCCAGCAGCCAGGATGACAGGGGTCTCACAGATACGCAGTATTTT. This gives the protein CASSQDDRGLTDTQYF. The genes are TRBV4-1 and TRBJ2-3, with TRBD1 matching over 8 bases. Per germline, CDR1 MGHRA and CDR2 YSYEKL. The CDR3 has 16 amino acids. The V gene end was trimmed by 3 bases and the J gene end by 2 bases; junction bases not matched to a gene: 7.

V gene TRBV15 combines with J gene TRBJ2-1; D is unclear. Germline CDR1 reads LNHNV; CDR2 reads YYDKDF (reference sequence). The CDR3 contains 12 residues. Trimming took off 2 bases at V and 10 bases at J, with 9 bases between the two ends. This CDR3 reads CATSRFEAEQFF. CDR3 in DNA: TGTGCCACCAGCAGATTCGAGGCCGAGCAGTTCTTC.

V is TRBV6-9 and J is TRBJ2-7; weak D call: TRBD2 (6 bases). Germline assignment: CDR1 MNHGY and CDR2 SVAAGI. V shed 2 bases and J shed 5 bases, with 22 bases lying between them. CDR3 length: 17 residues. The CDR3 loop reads CASSYPGKSGVADEQYF. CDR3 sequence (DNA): TGTGCCAGCAGTTATCCAGGGAAGTCGGGAGTTGCGGACGAGCAGTACTTC.

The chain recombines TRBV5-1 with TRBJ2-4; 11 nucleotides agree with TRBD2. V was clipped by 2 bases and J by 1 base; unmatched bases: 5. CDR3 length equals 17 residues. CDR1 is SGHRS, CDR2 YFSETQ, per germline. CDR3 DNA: TGCGCCAGCAGCTTTACTAGCGGGAGTGGGGCCAAAAACATTCAGTACTTC. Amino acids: CASSFTSGSGAKNIQYF.

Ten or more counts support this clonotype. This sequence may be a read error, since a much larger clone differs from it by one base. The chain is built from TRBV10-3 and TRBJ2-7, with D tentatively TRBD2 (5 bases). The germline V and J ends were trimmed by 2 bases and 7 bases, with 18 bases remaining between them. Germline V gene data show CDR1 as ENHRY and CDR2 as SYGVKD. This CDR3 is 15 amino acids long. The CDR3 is CAISEARAGIKEQYF. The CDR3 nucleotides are TGTGCCATCAGTGAGGCGAGGGCAGGCATCAAGGAGCAGTACTTC.

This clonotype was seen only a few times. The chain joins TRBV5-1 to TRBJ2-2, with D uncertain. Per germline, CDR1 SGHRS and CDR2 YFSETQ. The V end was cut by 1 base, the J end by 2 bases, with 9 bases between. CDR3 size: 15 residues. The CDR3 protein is CASSLTGLNTGELFF. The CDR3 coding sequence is TGCGCCAGCAGCTTGACCGGTCTAAACACCGGGGAGCTGTTTTTT.

The CDR3 DNA reads TGTGCCAGCAGTCATCCCCCCGGGACAGGGAGGAACACTGAAGCTTTCTTT. It is translated as CASSHPPGTGRNTEAFF. The V call is TRBV6-1, the J call TRBJ1-1, with 9 bases identical to TRBD1. CDR1 and CDR2 from the germline V gene are MNHNS and SASEGT. The CDR3 length is 17 residues. Germline trimming cut 5 bases from V and 1 base from J; bases unmatched to any gene: 11.

CDR3 in DNA: TGTGCCAGCAGCTCCCAGACTAGCCTCGGAGATACGCAGTATTTT. Protein product: CASSSQTSLGDTQYF. V gene TRBV9 combines with J gene TRBJ2-3; 7 bases align to TRBD2. Unmatched junction bases numbered 10, after V lost 4 bases and J lost 5 bases. Germline CDR1 is SGDLS and CDR2 is YYNGEE. The CDR3 has 15 residues.

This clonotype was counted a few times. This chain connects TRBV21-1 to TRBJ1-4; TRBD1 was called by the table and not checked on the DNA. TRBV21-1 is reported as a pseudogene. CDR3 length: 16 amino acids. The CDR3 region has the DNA TGTGCCACCATTCGTGACAGGGGGAATCCTAATGAAAAACTGTTTTTT. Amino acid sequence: CATIRDRGNPNEKLFF.

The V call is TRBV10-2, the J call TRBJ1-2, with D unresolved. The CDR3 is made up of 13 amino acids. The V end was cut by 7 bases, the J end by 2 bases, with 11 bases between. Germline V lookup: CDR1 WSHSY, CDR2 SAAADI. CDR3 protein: CASNRGPNYGYTF. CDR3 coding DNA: TGCGCCAGCAATCGAGGGCCAAACTATGGCTACACCTTC.